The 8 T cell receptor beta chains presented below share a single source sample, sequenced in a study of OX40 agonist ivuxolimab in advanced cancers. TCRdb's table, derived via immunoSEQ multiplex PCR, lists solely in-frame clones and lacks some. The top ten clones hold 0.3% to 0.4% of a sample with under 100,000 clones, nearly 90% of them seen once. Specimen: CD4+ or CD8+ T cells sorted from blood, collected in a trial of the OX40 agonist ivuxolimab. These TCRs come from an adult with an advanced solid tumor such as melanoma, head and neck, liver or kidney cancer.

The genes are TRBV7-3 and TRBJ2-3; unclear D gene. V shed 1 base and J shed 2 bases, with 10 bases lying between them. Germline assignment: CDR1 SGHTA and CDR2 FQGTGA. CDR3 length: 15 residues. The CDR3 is CASSLNGGYTDTQYF. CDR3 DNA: TGTGCCAGCAGCTTAAATGGCGGATACACAGATACGCAGTATTTT. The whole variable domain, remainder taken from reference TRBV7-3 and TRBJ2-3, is GAGVSQTPSNKVTEKGKYVELRCDPISGHTALYWYRQSLGQGPEFLIYFQGTGAADDSGLPNDRFFAVRPEGSVSTLKIQRTERGDSAVYLCASSLNGGYTDTQYFGPGTRLTVL.

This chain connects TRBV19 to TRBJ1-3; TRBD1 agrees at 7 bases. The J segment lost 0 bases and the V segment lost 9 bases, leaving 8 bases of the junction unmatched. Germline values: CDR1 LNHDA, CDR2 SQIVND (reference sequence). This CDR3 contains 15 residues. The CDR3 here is CASNSRGDSGNTIYF. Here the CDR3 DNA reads TGTGCCAGCAACTCCAGGGGGGACTCTGGAAACACCATATATTTT. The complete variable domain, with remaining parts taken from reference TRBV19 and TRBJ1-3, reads DGGITQSPKYLFRKEGQNVTLSCEQNLNHDAMYWYRQDPGQGLRLIYYSQIVNDFQKGDIAEGYSVSREKKESFPLTVTSAQKNPTAFYLCASNSRGDSGNTIYFGEGSWLTVV.

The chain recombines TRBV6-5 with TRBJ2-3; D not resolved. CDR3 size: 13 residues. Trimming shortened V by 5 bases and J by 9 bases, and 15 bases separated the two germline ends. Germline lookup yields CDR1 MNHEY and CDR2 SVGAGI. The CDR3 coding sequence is TGTGCCAGCAGTGGACCGGAGTTAGGCACGCAGTATTTT. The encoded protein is CASSGPELGTQYF.

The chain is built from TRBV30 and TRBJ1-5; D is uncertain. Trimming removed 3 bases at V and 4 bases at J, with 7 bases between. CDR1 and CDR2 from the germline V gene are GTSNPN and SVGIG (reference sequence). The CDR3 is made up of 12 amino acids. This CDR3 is CAWSLENQPQHF. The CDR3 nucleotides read TGTGCCTGGAGCTTAGAAAATCAGCCCCAGCATTTT. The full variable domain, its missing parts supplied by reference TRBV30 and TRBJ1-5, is SQTIHQWPATLVQPVGSPLSLECTVEGTSNPNLYWYRQAAGRGLQLLFYSVGIGQISSEVPQNLSASRPQDRQFILSSKKLLLSDSGFYLCAWSLENQPQHFGDGTRLSIL.

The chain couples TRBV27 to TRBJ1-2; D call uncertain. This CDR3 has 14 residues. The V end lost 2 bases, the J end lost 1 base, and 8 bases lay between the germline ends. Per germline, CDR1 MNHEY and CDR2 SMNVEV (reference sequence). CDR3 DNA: TGTGCCAGCAGTTTAGGCCAGAGTAACTATGGCTACACCTTC. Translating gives CASSLGQSNYGYTF.

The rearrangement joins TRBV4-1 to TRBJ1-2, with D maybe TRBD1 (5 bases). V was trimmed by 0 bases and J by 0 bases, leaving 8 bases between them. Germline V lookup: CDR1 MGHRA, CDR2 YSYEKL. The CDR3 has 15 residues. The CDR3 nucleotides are TGCGCCAGCAGCCAAGACAGGGATCCTAACTATGGCTACACCTTC. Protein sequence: CASSQDRDPNYGYTF.

The chain's CDR3 is CASSLAATFRNTEAFF. As DNA, the CDR3 is TGTGCCAGCAGCTTAGCCGCAACGTTCAGGAACACTGAAGCTTTCTTT. The genes are TRBV7-2 and TRBJ1-1; D uncertain. Germline lookup yields CDR1 SGHTA and CDR2 FQGNSA. V was clipped by 0 bases and J by 1 base, with 12 bases between them. This CDR3 comprises 16 residues.

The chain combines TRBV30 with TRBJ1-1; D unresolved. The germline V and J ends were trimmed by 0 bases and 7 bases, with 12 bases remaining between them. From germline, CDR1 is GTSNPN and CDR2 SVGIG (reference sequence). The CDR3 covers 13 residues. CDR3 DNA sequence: TGTGCCTGGAGTGTAAGGGCGGGGATTGAAGCTTTCTTT. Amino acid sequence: CAWSVRAGIEAFF.